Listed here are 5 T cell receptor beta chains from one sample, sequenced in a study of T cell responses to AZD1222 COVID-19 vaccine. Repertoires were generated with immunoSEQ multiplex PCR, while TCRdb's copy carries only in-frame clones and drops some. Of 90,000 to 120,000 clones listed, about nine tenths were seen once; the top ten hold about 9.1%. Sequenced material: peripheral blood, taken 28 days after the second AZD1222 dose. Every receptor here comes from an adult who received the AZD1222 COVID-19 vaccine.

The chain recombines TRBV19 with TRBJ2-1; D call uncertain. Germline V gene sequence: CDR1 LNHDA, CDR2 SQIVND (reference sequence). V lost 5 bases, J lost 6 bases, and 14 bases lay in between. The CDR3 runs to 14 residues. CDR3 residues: CASSLVPRGNEQFF. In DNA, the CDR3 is TGTGCCAGTAGTCTCGTGCCGAGAGGCAATGAGCAGTTCTTC.

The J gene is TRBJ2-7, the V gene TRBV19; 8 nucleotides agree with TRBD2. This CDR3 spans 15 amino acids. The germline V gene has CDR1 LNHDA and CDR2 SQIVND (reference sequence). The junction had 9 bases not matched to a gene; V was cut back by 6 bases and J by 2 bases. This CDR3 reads CASRTSGSGAYEQYF. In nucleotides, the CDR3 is TGTGCCAGTAGGACCAGCGGGAGCGGGGCCTACGAGCAGTACTTC.

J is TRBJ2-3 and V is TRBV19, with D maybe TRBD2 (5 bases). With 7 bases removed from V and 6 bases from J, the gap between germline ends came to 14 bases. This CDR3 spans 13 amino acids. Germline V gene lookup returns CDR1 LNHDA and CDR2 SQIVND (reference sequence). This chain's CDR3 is CASTQNPGDTQYF. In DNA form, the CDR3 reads TGTGCCAGTACCCAAAACCCGGGGGATACGCAGTATTTT.

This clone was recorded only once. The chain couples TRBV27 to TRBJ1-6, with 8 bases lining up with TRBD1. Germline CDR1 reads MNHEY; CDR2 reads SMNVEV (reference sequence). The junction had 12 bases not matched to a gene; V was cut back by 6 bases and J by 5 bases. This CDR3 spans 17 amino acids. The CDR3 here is CASRIMVGTGNNSPLHF. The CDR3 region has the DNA TGTGCCAGCAGGATTATGGTAGGGACAGGAAATAATTCACCCCTCCACTTT.

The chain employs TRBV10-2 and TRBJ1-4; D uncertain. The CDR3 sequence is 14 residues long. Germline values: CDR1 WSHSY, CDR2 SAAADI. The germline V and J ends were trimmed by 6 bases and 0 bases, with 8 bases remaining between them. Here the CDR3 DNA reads TGCGCCAGCAGCTGGAGTGCAACTAATGAAAAACTGTTTTTT. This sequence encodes CASSWSATNEKLFF.